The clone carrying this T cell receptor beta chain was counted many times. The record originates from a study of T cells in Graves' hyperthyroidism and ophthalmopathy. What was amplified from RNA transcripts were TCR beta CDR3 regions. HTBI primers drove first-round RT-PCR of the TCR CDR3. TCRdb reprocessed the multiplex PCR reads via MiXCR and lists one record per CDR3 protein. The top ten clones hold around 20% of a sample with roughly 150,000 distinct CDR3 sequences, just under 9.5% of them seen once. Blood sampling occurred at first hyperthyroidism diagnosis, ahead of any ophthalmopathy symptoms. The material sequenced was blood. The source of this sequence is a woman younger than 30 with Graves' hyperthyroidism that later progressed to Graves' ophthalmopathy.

The CDR3 loop is CASSLIGSLNTEAFF. The CDR3 DNA is TGCGCCAGCAGCTTGATTGGCAGTTTGAACACTGAAGCTTTCTTT. The chain combines TRBV5-1 with TRBJ1-1; D gene uncertain. Trimming removed 1 base from V and 0 bases from J, with 10 bases in between. The length of the CDR3 is 15 residues. CDR1 is SGHRS, CDR2 YFSETQ, per germline.